This record concerns one T cell receptor beta chain sequence. The antigen is not known. Researchers ran the PCR with 60 Vbeta and 13 Jbeta primers. TCRdb's table, derived via immunoSEQ multiplex PCR, lists solely in-frame clones and lacks some. The table includes a few hundred thousand clones, 70% to 85% detected once. This sample was taken from a study of cytomegalovirus exposure and HLA in healthy donors. Findings of the study overall: Some highly shared sequence variants likely arose as a pipeline artifact. The classifier reportedly diagnosed cytomegalovirus status with high specificity and sensitivity.

Germline V lookup: CDR1 SGHRS, CDR2 YFSETQ. The CDR3 consists of 16 residues. The chain carries TRBV5-1 and TRBJ1-3; TRBD1 matches 8 bases. With the DNA end fitting TRBJ2-2 better, the J assignment may be wrong. Sequenced sample: PBMCs. The origin of this receptor is a girl aged 2-10 years in good health and CMV-seronegative. CDR3 nucleotide sequence: TGCGCCAGCAGCTTGGCGGCTAGACAGGGGACCGGGGAGCTGTTTTTT. Translation: CASSLAARQGTGELFF.